The next 8 T cell receptor beta chains were all read from a single sample in a study of control samples from healthy donors and cancer patients. Method: immunoSEQ multiplex PCR; TCRdb's copy keeps in-frame clones and lacks some. The data show about 75,000 clones, roughly 82% seen once. The sample taken for sequencing was blood. These receptors all stem from a man aged 50-60 years in good health.

This chain links TRBV28 with TRBJ1-5; TRBD1 matches at 7 bases. Germline trimming cut 6 bases from V and 2 bases from J; bases unmatched to any gene: 4. CDR1 MDHEN and CDR2 SYDVKM come from the germline V gene. The CDR3 consists of 14 residues. In DNA, the CDR3 is TGTGCCAGCAGAGGGGGCGGCGGCAATCAGCCCCAGCATTTT. Residues: CASRGGGGNQPQHF. The full variable domain, its missing parts supplied by reference TRBV28 and TRBJ1-5, is DVKVTQSSRYLVKRTGEKVFLECVQDMDHENMFWYRQDPGLGLRLIYFSYDVKMKEKGDIPEGYSVSREKKERFSLILESASTNQTSMYLCASRGGGGNQPQHFGDGTRLSIL.

The J gene is TRBJ1-2, the V gene TRBV28, with D maybe TRBD1 (5 bases). Germline V gives CDR1 MDHEN, CDR2 SYDVKM. There are 14 residues in the CDR3. Trimming removed 2 bases at V and 6 bases at J, with 13 bases between. The CDR3 region has the DNA TGTGCCAGCAGTTTACAGGGAGGGTTCGATGGCTACACCTTC. Translation gives CASSLQGGFDGYTF.

The CDR3 sequence: CASSRGSSGNTIYF. CDR3 nucleotide sequence: TGCGCCAGCAGCAGGGGTTCCTCTGGAAACACCATATATTTT. J is TRBJ1-3 and V is TRBV5-1, with D tentatively TRBD1 (5 bases). V lost 4 bases, J lost 0 bases, and 8 bases lay in between. Germline V lookup: CDR1 SGHRS, CDR2 YFSETQ. The CDR3 loop spans 14 amino acids.

The chain employs TRBV7-8 and TRBJ2-1; a weak D match, TRBD1 (6 bases). CDR3 length equals 16 residues. Germline values: CDR1 SGHVS, CDR2 FQNEAQ. V was trimmed by 4 bases and J by 0 bases, leaving 13 bases between them. The CDR3 loop reads CASSSTGWSSYNEQFF. For the CDR3, the DNA is TGTGCCAGCAGCTCTACAGGGTGGAGCTCCTACAATGAGCAGTTCTTC.

The V and J genes are TRBV7-9 and TRBJ2-2; TRBD1 is a possible D gene (5 bases). The V gene's germline CDR1 is SEHNR and CDR2 FQNEAQ (reference sequence). The CDR3 spans 16 residues. Trimming removed 3 bases at V and 3 bases at J, with 14 bases between. DNA of the CDR3: TGTGCCAGCAGCTTTCTCCCAGGGTGGGACACCGGGGAGCTGTTTTTT. It is translated as CASSFLPGWDTGELFF.

In regard to this clone: Other DNA sequences in this specimen translate into the identical CDR3. DNA of the CDR3: TGTGCCAGCAGCCAAGATAGGGGTACTGAAGCTTTCTTT. Translating it yields CASSQDRGTEAFF. The chain recombines TRBV3-1 (or the pseudogene TRBV3-2) with TRBJ1-1; D might be TRBD1 (5 bases). Deletions cut 0 bases from V and 5 bases from J, with 7 bases between. The CDR3 spans 13 residues. Germline V gives CDR1 LGHDT, CDR2 YNNKEL (reference sequence).

This clone is a singleton in its sample. The CDR3 nucleotides read TGTGCCAGCAGCTTTGGACAGGGGGCGCGAGAGACCCAGTACTTC. Translation: CASSFGQGARETQYF. The chain couples TRBV7-9 to TRBJ2-5, with 11 nucleotides matching TRBD1. The length of the CDR3 is 15 residues. Per the germline V gene, CDR1 is SEHNR and CDR2 is FQNEAQ (reference sequence). V was pared by 3 bases and J by 4 bases, with 4 bases of the junction left unmatched.

The chain has TRBV5-1 and TRBJ2-6; TRBD1 might be the D (5 bases). CDR3 length: 17 residues. The germline gives CDR1 SGHRS, CDR2 YFSETQ. Trimming took off 0 bases at V and 3 bases at J, with 13 bases between the two ends. The CDR3 is CASSLAQGIIGANVLTF. Here the CDR3 DNA reads TGCGCCAGCAGCTTGGCTCAGGGTATTATTGGGGCCAACGTCCTGACTTTC.